The clone carrying this T cell receptor (beta chain) appeared a few times. The antigen is unknown. These data originate in a study of identical twins. TCRdb itself ran the 5' RACE reads through MiXCR, one entry per CDR3 protein. This sample yields approximately 490,000 distinct CDR3 sequences, of which approximately 20% are seen a single time; more than 0.4% belongs to the top ten. Germline CDR1 reads SGHRS; CDR2 reads YFSETQ. Trimming cost V 4 bases and J 7 bases; bases outside gene matches: 11. CDR3 length: 15 residues. The study, taken as a whole, reports: Twins shared beta out-of-frame sequences in excess, but this excess was weaker. Researchers caution that invariant MAIT and iNKT cells could partly confound zero-insertion analyses. Beta clonotypes that were abundant in cord blood contained fewer insertions, a pattern absent from memory repertoires.

The sample also formed part of further work on yellow fever vaccine responses in identical twins. That source adds: Reportedly, the response of twins' T cells to the vaccine seemed partly convergent, partly personalized.

The sample comprised CD4+ T cells sorted from blood. The sequence was obtained from a young woman in good health. The chain carries TRBV5-1 and TRBJ2-7; 10 bases map to TRBD2. CDR3 sequence: CASSMIVAGGGEQYF. Here the CDR3 DNA reads TGCGCCAGCAGCATGATCGTAGCGGGAGGTGGGGAGCAGTACTTC.